These 21 T cell receptor beta chains came from one sample sequenced in a study of T-cell memory formation after mild COVID-19. TCRdb analysed the 5' RACE reads with MiXCR anew, one entry per CDR3 protein. The sample includes 85,000 to 120,000 distinct CDR3 sequences, approximately 17% of them seen just once. The sequenced material came from PBMCs or a T cell subset sorted from them (not recorded which). The source of these receptors is an adult woman who had mild COVID-19 (a few samples of this study predate the infection). Cell type and time point are not known.

This rearrangement joins TRBV5-1 to TRBJ1-6; D is unclear. The V end was cut by 0 bases, the J end by 9 bases, with 19 bases between. Germline values: CDR1 SGHRS, CDR2 YFSETQ. The length of the CDR3 is 17 residues. CDR3 in amino acids: CASSLELAGLIGSPLHF. The CDR3 DNA reads TGCGCCAGCAGCTTGGAGCTCGCCGGGTTGATAGGTTCACCCCTCCACTTT.

In its sample, this clonotype was seen a few times. The chain recombines TRBV6-2 or TRBV6-3 with TRBJ2-1, with 10 nucleotides matching TRBD1. The germline V gene encodes CDR1 MNHEY and CDR2 SVGEGT. V lost 6 bases to trimming and J lost 9 bases; unmatched junction nucleotides: 11. CDR3 length: 15 amino acids. The CDR3 DNA reads as TGTGCCAGCAGACCCGGGACAGGGGAAGTTAGTGAGCAGTTCTTC. Encoded protein: CASRPGTGEVSEQFF.

This chain links TRBV9 with TRBJ2-7, with 7 bases identical to TRBD2. This CDR3 is built from 15 residues. Germline V gives CDR1 SGDLS, CDR2 YYNGEE. With V trimmed by 0 bases and J by 0 bases, 3 bases remained unmatched. The CDR3, as DNA: TGTGCCAGCAGCGTAGCTGGCGGGAGCTCCTACGAGCAGTACTTC. It yields the protein CASSVAGGSSYEQYF.

The V and J genes are TRBV19 and TRBJ1-5; possibly TRBD1 for D (6 bases). In germline, CDR1 is LNHDA, CDR2 SQIVND (reference sequence). CDR3 size: 15 residues. V was shortened by 6 bases and J by 0 bases, with 12 bases between the two germline ends. In nucleotides, the CDR3 is TGTGCCAGTAGACCTACAGGGAATAGCAATCAGCCCCAGCATTTT. Protein: CASRPTGNSNQPQHF.

This clonotype came up a few times. The chain carries TRBV5-6 and TRBJ2-7; D not resolved. The CDR3 has 13 residues. Trimming removed 4 bases at V and 6 bases at J, with 14 bases between. Germline CDR1 is SGHDT and CDR2 is YYEEEE. The CDR3 loop is CASSPLGVFEQYF. In DNA form, the CDR3 reads TGTGCCAGCAGCCCCCTCGGAGTGTTCGAGCAGTACTTC.

This clonotype has just a few counts. The chain links TRBV11-2 to TRBJ1-1; D uncertain. Trimming took 5 bases from V and 6 from J, leaving 10 bases between them. The CDR3 sequence is 12 residues long. Germline CDR1 reads SGHAT; CDR2 reads FQNNGV. CDR3 sequence (DNA): TGTGCCAGCAGCCTATTTGGAGCTGAAGCTTTCTTT. This sequence encodes CASSLFGAEAFF.

This clonotype was counted a few times. This chain links TRBV7-6 with TRBJ2-1; D perhaps matches TRBD1 (6 bases). The CDR3 length is 17 residues. The germline V gene has CDR1 SGHVS and CDR2 FNYEAQ. Trimming took off 5 bases at V and 0 bases at J, with 17 bases between the two ends. The chain's CDR3 is CASSPEPDRSSYNEQFF. CDR3 nucleotides: TGTGCCAGCAGCCCCGAGCCCGACAGGAGCTCCTACAATGAGCAGTTCTTC.

This clonotype was counted a few times. The V and J genes are TRBV4-2 and TRBJ2-7; no clear D gene. The CDR3 extends over 14 amino acids. Deletions cut 3 bases from V and 2 bases from J, with 11 bases between. Germline loops: CDR1 LGHNA, CDR2 YNFKEQ. Written as DNA, the CDR3 is TGTGCCAGCAGCCAGAGTGGAGTTACCTACGAGCAGTACTTC. This gives the protein CASSQSGVTYEQYF.

This chain joins TRBV6-5 and TRBJ2-3, with 8 nucleotides matching TRBD2. The V gene end was trimmed by 2 bases and the J gene end by 0 bases; junction bases not matched to a gene: 4. CDR3 size: 16 residues. Germline V gene lookup returns CDR1 MNHEY and CDR2 SVGAGI. CDR3 residues: CASSYGLAGSTDTQYF. In DNA form, the CDR3 reads TGTGCCAGCAGTTACGGTCTAGCGGGTAGCACAGATACGCAGTATTTT.

This clonotype has a handful of counts. The chain links TRBV4-3 to TRBJ2-5; 9 bases are shared with TRBD1. Germline CDR1 reads LGHNA; CDR2 reads YSLEER. The length of the CDR3 is 17 residues. Trimming took 0 bases from V and 1 from J; bases not matched to a gene: 6. CDR3 amino acids: CASSQDRGTGTQETQYF. The CDR3 DNA sequence: TGCGCCAGCAGCCAAGATCGAGGGACAGGGACCCAAGAGACCCAGTACTTC.

This rearrangement joins TRBV19 to TRBJ2-5, with D maybe TRBD2 (6 bases). From germline, CDR1 is LNHDA and CDR2 SQIVND (reference sequence). CDR3 length: 14 amino acids. Trimming pared 4 bases from V and 5 bases from J, leaving 14 bases between. The CDR3 DNA is TGTGCCAGTAGTACCCGGAGGGCGGGGGAGACCCAGTACTTC. This gives the protein CASSTRRAGETQYF.

In this sample, this clonotype turned up a few times. The rearrangement links TRBV5-1 to TRBJ2-7; either TRBD1 or TRBD2 may supply D (6 bases each). The CDR3 is made up of 14 amino acids. Trimming took 6 bases from V and 5 from J, leaving 18 bases between them. Per the germline V gene, CDR1 is SGHRS and CDR2 is YFSETQ. The CDR3 is CASMRRGPIDEQYF. As DNA, the CDR3 is TGCGCCAGCATGCGTCGGGGGCCTATCGACGAGCAGTACTTC.

This clonotype was observed at least ten times. The gene calls are TRBV5-8 and TRBJ1-5; D is undetermined. The CDR3 contains 14 residues. Trimming pared 1 base from V and 7 bases from J, leaving 12 bases between. CDR1 and CDR2 (germline): SGHTS, YDEGEE. The CDR3 is CASSLKGSLQPQHF. Here the CDR3 DNA reads TGTGCCAGCAGCTTGAAAGGCTCCTTACAGCCCCAGCATTTT. Based on the CDR3 plus reference TRBV5-8 and TRBJ1-5, the full variable domain is EAGVTQSPTHLIKTRGQQATLRCSPISGHTSVYWYQQALGLGLQFLLWYDEGEERNRGNFPPRFSGRQFPNYSSELNVNALELEDSALYLCASSLKGSLQPQHFGDGTRLSIL.

The table lists this clonotype with many counts. The rearrangement joins TRBV4-1 to TRBJ1-1; D may be TRBD1 (6 bases). This CDR3 is built from 13 residues. With 3 bases removed from V and 4 bases from J, the gap between germline ends came to 9 bases. Germline V CDR1 and CDR2: MGHRA, YSYEKL. The CDR3 spells CASSQGRGTEAFF. CDR3 DNA sequence: TGCGCCAGCAGCCAGGGCAGGGGCACTGAAGCTTTCTTT.

This sequence joins TRBV29-1 and TRBJ2-7; D not resolved. The V end was cut by 2 bases, the J end by 0 bases, with 11 bases between. Germline V gene sequence: CDR1 SQVTM, CDR2 ANQGSEA. CDR3 length: 14 amino acids. CDR3 protein: CSVEPGTDSYEQYF. In nucleotides, the CDR3 is TGCAGCGTTGAACCTGGAACCGACTCCTACGAGCAGTACTTC.

The chain combines TRBV19 with TRBJ1-1; D not resolved. V was clipped by 7 bases and J by 6 bases, with 15 bases between them. This CDR3 has 13 residues. The germline V gene has CDR1 LNHDA and CDR2 SQIVND (reference sequence). The CDR3 reads CASTSWQTAEAFF. The CDR3 DNA is TGTGCCAGTACCAGTTGGCAGACCGCTGAAGCTTTCTTT. The full variable domain, with the rest looked up from reference TRBV19 and TRBJ1-1, is DGGITQSPKYLFRKEGQNVTLSCEQNLNHDAMYWYRQDPGQGLRLIYYSQIVNDFQKGDIAEGYSVSREKKESFPLTVTSAQKNPTAFYLCASTSWQTAEAFFGQGTRLTVV.

Only a few counts were recorded for this clonotype. The rearrangement links TRBV29-1 to TRBJ2-7; D ambiguous. CDR3 size: 13 residues. Germline CDR1 is SQVTM and CDR2 is ANQGSEA. V lost 5 bases to trimming and J lost 0 bases, with 11 bases between them. Here the CDR3 reads CSVNGGSSYEQYF. As DNA, the CDR3 is TGCAGCGTTAATGGCGGCAGCTCCTACGAGCAGTACTTC.

This clonotype was seen only a few times. This chain uses TRBV25-1 with TRBJ1-1; D unclear. The V gene's germline CDR1 is MGHDK and CDR2 SYGVNS. The CDR3 is made up of 13 amino acids. The ends were cut back, 1 base at V and 3 bases at J, with 6 bases in the middle. The CDR3 DNA reads as TGTGCCAGCAGTGAATTGGGGTACACTGAAGCTTTCTTT. It specifies CASSELGYTEAFF.

The rearrangement links TRBV2 to TRBJ2-7, with 7 bases identical to TRBD1. Trimming at V came to 3 bases and at J to 5 bases, leaving 7 bases not matched to a gene. In germline, CDR1 is SNHLY, CDR2 FYNNEI. The CDR3 is made up of 14 amino acids. The CDR3 protein is CASSDRDSSHEQYF. DNA for the CDR3: TGTGCCAGCAGTGACCGGGACAGCTCGCACGAGCAGTACTTC.

Comments on this clonotype: A junction end diverges from the germline sequence, so it may reflect a read error. V is TRBV4-3 and J is TRBJ1-1; D not resolved. The CDR3 consists of 14 residues. CDR1 is LGHNA and CDR2 is YSLEER in the germline V gene. The CDR3 sequence is CVSSQVSMNTEAFF. CDR3 coding DNA: TGCGTCAGCAGCCAAGTATCAATGAACACTGAAGCTTTCTTT.

The J gene is TRBJ2-1, the V gene TRBV29-1, with 9 positions matching TRBD2. The CDR3 consists of 19 residues. Germline V CDR1 and CDR2: SQVTM, ANQGSEA. The ends lost 7 bases at V and 0 bases at J; junction bases unmatched: 19. CDR3 residues: CSARGAAGGTPSSYNEQFF. In DNA form, the CDR3 reads TGCAGCGCCAGAGGGGCGGCGGGAGGGACCCCTAGCTCCTACAATGAGCAGTTCTTC.